This TCR beta chain came from a study of T cell responses to AZD1222 COVID-19 vaccine. Background on the study: Second-dose timings of about 4 or about 12 weeks were pooled.

V lost 11 bases to trimming and J lost 3 bases, with 14 bases between them. The CDR3 covers 12 residues. CDR1 is SNHLY, CDR2 FYNNEI, per germline. Here immunoSEQ multiplex PCR was the method, and the copy in TCRdb shows in-frame clones only, minus some. The table has approximately 120,000 clones, about 89% seen once; the top ten hold roughly 6.9%. This TCR came from an adult in good health. The rearrangement uses TRBV2 and TRBJ2-7, with D possibly matching TRBD1 (6 bases). This sample comprised peripheral blood, obtained on day 0 of AZD1222 vaccination. In DNA, the CDR3 is TGTGCCGGGGGCAGGGACGTCTACGAGCAGTACTTC. As protein: CAGGRDVYEQYF.